This T cell receptor beta chain was sequenced for a study of OX40 agonist ivuxolimab in advanced cancers. Trimming pared 6 bases from V and 4 bases from J, leaving 8 bases between. The germline V gene has CDR1 MNHNY and CDR2 SVGAGI (reference sequence). The CDR3 loop spans 12 amino acids. The method was immunoSEQ multiplex PCR; TCRdb's version includes in-frame clones alone and lacks a portion of them. The table shows tens of thousands of clones, with around 88% occurring only once. Specimen: CD4+ or CD8+ T cells sorted from blood, collected in a trial of the OX40 agonist ivuxolimab. The sequence was obtained from an adult with an advanced solid tumor such as melanoma, head and neck, liver or kidney cancer. The rearrangement uses TRBV6-6 and TRBJ2-3; no reliable D call. The CDR3 coding sequence is TGTGCCAGCAGGGATTGGGCAGATACGCAGTATTTT. It is translated as CASRDWADTQYF.